This TCR beta chain emerged from a study of blood T cell repertoires in COVID-19. Germline V gene data show CDR1 as SGDLS and CDR2 as YYNGEE. This CDR3 region has 16 residues. After removal of 3 bases from V and 1 base from J, the junction contained 2 bases not matched to a gene. Here immunoSEQ multiplex PCR was the method, and the copy in TCRdb shows in-frame clones only, minus some. This table has roughly 200,000 clones, about 88% appearing once. Those enrolled, adults aged 18 to 89 years, came from roughly 22 US areas. The J gene is TRBJ2-2, the V gene TRBV9; TRBD2 matches at 11 bases. The sample was PBMCs or T cells enriched from blood (not recorded which). The receptor's source is a woman between 40 and 50 years old with acute COVID-19. CDR3 sequence reads: CASSGTSGGNTGELFF. CDR3 sequence (DNA): TGTGCCAGCAGCGGCACTAGCGGGGGGAACACCGGGGAGCTGTTTTTT.